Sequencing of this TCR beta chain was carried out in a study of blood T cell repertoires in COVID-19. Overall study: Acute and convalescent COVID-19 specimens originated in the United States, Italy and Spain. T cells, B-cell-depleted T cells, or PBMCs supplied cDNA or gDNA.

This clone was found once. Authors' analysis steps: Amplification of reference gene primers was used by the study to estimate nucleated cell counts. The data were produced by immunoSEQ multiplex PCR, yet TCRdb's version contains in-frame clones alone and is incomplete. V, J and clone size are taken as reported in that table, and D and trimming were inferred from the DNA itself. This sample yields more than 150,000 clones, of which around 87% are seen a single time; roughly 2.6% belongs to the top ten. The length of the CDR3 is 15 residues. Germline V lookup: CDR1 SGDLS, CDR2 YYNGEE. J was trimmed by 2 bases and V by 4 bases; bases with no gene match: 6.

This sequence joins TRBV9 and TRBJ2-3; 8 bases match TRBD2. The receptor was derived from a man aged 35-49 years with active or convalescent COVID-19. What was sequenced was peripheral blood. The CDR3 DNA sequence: TGTGCCAGCAGCCCTCAGCGGGGGATCACAGATACGCAGTATTTT. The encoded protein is CASSPQRGITDTQYF.